There are a few counts of the clone carrying this T cell receptor (beta chain). TCRdb re-derived calls from the 5' RACE reads in MiXCR, one entry per CDR3 protein. Of over 250,000 distinct CDR3 sequences listed, approximately 15% are singletons. The CDR3 contains 14 residues. Looked up from germline, CDR1 is SGHRS and CDR2 is YFSETQ. The V gene lost 4 bases and the J gene lost 2 bases, with 12 bases spanning the gap. The record originates from a study of T-cell memory formation after mild COVID-19. This TCR derives from a young man who had mild COVID-19 (a few samples of this study predate the infection). Cell type and time point are not known. This rearrangement joins TRBV5-1 to TRBJ2-5; D may be TRBD1 or TRBD2 (5 bases each). Sequenced input: PBMCs or a T cell subset sorted from them (not recorded which). The CDR3 loop reads CASSRDGEQETQYF. CDR3 DNA sequence: TGCGCCAGCAGCAGGGACGGGGAACAAGAGACCCAGTACTTC. Drawing the rest from reference TRBV5-1 and TRBJ2-5, the complete variable domain is KAGVTQTPRYLIKTRGQQVTLSCSPISGHRSVSWYQQTPGQGLQFLFEYFSETQRNKGNFPGRFSGRQFSNSRSEMNVSTLELGDSALYLCASSRDGEQETQYFGPGTRLLVL.